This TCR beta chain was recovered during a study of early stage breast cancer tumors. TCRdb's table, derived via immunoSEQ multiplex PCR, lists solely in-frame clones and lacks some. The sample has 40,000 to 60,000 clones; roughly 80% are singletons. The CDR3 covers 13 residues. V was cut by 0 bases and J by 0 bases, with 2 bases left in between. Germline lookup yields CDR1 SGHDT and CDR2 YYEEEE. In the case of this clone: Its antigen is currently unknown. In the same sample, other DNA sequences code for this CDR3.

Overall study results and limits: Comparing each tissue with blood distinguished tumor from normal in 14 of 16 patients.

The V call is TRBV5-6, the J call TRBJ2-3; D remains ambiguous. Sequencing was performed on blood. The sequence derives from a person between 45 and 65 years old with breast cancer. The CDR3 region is CASSLGSTDTQYF. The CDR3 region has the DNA TGTGCCAGCAGCTTGGGTAGCACAGATACGCAGTATTTT.